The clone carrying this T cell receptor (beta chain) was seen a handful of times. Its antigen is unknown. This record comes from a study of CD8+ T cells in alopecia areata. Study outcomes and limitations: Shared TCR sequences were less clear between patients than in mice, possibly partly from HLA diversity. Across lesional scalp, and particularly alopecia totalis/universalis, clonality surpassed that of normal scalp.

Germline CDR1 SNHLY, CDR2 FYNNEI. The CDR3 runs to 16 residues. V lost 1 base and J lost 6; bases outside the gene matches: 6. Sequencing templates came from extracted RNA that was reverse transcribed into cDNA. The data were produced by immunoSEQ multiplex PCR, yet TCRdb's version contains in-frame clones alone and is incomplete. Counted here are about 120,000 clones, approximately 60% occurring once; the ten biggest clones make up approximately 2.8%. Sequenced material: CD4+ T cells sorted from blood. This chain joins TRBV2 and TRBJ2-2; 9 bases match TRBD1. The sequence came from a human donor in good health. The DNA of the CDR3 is TGTGCCAGCAGTGAAGAACGGGACAGGGTGGCCGGGGAGCTGTTTTTT. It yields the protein CASSEERDRVAGELFF.